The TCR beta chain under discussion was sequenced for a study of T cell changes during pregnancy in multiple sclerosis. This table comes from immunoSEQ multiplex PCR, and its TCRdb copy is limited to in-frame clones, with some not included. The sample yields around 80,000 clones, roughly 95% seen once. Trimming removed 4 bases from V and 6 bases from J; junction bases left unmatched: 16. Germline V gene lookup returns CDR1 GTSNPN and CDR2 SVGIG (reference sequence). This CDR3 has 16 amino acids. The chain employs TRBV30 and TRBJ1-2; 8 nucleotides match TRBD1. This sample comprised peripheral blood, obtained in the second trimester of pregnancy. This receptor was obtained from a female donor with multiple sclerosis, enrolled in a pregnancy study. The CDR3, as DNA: TGTGCCTGGATTAAACCCGGGACAGGCTTAGTGAATGGCTACACCTTC. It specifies CAWIKPGTGLVNGYTF. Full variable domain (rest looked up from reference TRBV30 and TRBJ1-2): SQTIHQWPATLVQPVGSPLSLECTVEGTSNPNLYWYRQAAGRGLQLLFYSVGIGQISSEVPQNLSASRPQDRQFILSSKKLLLSDSGFYLCAWIKPGTGLVNGYTFGSGTRLTVV.